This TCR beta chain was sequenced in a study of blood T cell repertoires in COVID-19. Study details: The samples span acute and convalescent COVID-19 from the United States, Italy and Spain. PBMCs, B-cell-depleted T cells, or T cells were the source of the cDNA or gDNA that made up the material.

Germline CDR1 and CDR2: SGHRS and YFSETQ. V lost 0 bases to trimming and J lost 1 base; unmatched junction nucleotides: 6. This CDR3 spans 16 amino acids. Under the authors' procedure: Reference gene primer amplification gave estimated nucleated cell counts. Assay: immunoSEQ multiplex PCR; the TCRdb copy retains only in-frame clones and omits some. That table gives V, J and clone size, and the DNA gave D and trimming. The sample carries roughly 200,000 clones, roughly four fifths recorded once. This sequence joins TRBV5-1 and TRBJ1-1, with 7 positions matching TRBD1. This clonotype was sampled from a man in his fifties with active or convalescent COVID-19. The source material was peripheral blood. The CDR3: CASSLASRTGNTEAFF. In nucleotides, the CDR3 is TGCGCCAGCAGCTTGGCCAGTAGGACAGGGAACACTGAAGCTTTCTTT.